This T cell receptor (beta chain) was captured by sequencing in a study of CD8+CD57+ T cells in acquired aplastic anemia. CDR3 length: 13 amino acids. The V end was cut by 2 bases, the J end by 8 bases, with 10 bases between. Germline CDR1 SEHNR, CDR2 FQNEAQ (reference sequence). Individuals selected for sequencing had exhibited CD8+CD57+ cell expansion on flow cytometry. Investigators profiled TCR beta VDJ and CDR3 from genomic DNA template. Each CDR3 protein gets one entry after TCRdb re-called the reads with MiXCR. This sample has some 180,000 distinct CDR3 sequences; roughly 60% occur once, and the top ten carry under 55%.

The source material was sorted CD4+, CD8+, or CD8+CD57+ T cells (not recorded which) from PBMCs. The TCR sequence derives from a human donor with aplastic anemia. V is TRBV7-9 and J is TRBJ2-1; D might be TRBD1 (5 bases). Here the CDR3 reads CASSLKGFDEQFF. The CDR3 DNA sequence: TGTGCCAGCAGCTTAAAGGGGTTCGATGAGCAGTTCTTC.